The rows below give T cell receptor beta chains drawn from one sample of a study of T cells in Graves' hyperthyroidism and ophthalmopathy. A single record per CDR3 protein comes from TCRdb applying MiXCR to the multiplex PCR reads. This sample has hundreds of thousands of distinct CDR3 sequences; just over 45% occur once, and the top ten carry 6.5% to 9%. The sequencing sample was made of peripheral blood or thyroid tissue (not recorded which). The receptor set was obtained from a woman in her late teens or twenties with Graves' hyperthyroidism. The CDR3 runs from the conserved cysteine through the conserved F or W. Fields, in order: clone size, D gene, J gene, V gene, CDR3 protein, CDR3 DNA. D genes are given only for firm matches. The size of a clone is reported for some rows only, either as once, few or many, or as a class for expanded clones.

>.|.|TRBJ2-7|TRBV5-1
CASSLVQNRVEQYF
TGCGCCAGCAGCTTGGTACAGAACAGGGTCGAGCAGTACTTC
>few|.|TRBJ1-1|TRBV19
CASIKDSYLLF
TGTGCCAGTATCAAGGACAGCTACCTTTTATTT
>many|TRBD2|TRBJ2-5|TRBV7-9
CASSIQSGKHQETQYF
TGTGCCAGCAGCATCCAGAGCGGGAAGCATCAAGAGACCCAGTACTTC
>.|TRBD2|TRBJ2-7|TRBV5-1
CASGGGGLAGVEYF
TGCGCCAGCGGAGGGGGAGGACTAGCGGGAGTTGAGTACTTC
>.|TRBD1|TRBJ1-5|TRBV29-1
CSVPPQGETQHF
TGCAGCGTTCCACCCCAGGGGGAGACCCAGCATTTT
>few|.|TRBJ2-5|TRBV15
CATSTYRDALASF
TGTGCCACCAGCACTTACCGGGACGCCTTGGCAAGCTTC
>.|.|TRBJ1-2|TRBV2
CASSSPSGNYGHTF
TGTGCCAGCAGCTCTCCCTCAGGGAACTATGGCCACACCTTC
>.|.|TRBJ1-1|TRBV7-9
CASSGGVTEAFF
TGTGCCAGCAGCGGCGGTGTGACTGAAGCTTTCTTT
>.|TRBD1|TRBJ1-1|TRBV25-1
CASSELGTVNTEAFF
TGTGCCAGCAGTGAATTAGGGACAGTCAACACTGAAGCTTTCTTT
>many|TRBD1|TRBJ1-5|TRBV10-3
CAISEAGTDSNQPQHF
TGTGCCATCAGTGAGGCCGGGACAGATAGCAATCAGCCCCAGCATTTT
>many|TRBD1|TRBJ1-4|TRBV29-1
CSVEQGANEKLFF
TGCAGCGTTGAACAGGGGGCTAATGAAAAACTGTTTTTT
>many|.|TRBJ2-5|TRBV24-1
CATSDFSVGVETQYF
TGTGCCACCAGTGATTTTTCTGTTGGGGTGGAGACCCAGTACTTC
>few|TRBD1|TRBJ1-2|TRBV9
CASSSFVTGANYGYTF
TGTGCCAGCAGCTCCTTTGTCACAGGGGCAAACTATGGCTACACCTTC
>few|.|TRBJ1-2|TRBV12-3/TRBV12-4
CASRVEGGQGYTF
TGTGCCAGCAGAGTCGAGGGGGGGCAAGGCTACACCTTC
>once|.|TRBJ2-3|TRBV2
CASSDPTSTDTQYF
TGTGCCAGCAGTGATCCGACTAGCACAGATACGCAGTATTTT
>.|.|TRBJ2-7|TRBV14
CASSQVVGSYEQYF
TGTGCCAGCAGCCAAGTTGTCGGCTCCTACGAGCAGTACTTC
>few|TRBD2|TRBJ2-5|TRBV9
CASSVVGLAGETQYF
TGTGCCAGCAGCGTAGTAGGACTAGCGGGCGAGACCCAGTACTTC
>.|.|TRBJ2-5|TRBV25-1
CASSFLGREEETQYF
TGTGCCAGCAGTTTTTTAGGCAGGGAGGAAGAGACCCAGTACTTC
>.|.|TRBJ1-2|TRBV27
CASSLSALIRGYTF
TGTGCCAGCAGTTTATCAGCCCTCATTAGGGGCTACACCTTC
>many|.|TRBJ1-3|TRBV29-1
CSVEGSGNTIYF
TGCAGCGTTGAAGGCTCTGGAAACACCATATATTTT
>many|TRBD1|TRBJ2-5|TRBV7-3
CASSLTGQGETQYF
TGTGCCAGCAGCTTAACGGGACAGGGAGAGACCCAGTACTTC
>.|TRBD1|TRBJ1-1|TRBV25-1
CASRGIGGAYTEAFF
TGTGCCAGCAGGGGAATAGGGGGCGCGTACACTGAAGCTTTCTTT
>many|.|TRBJ1-2|TRBV10-3
CAISEPGYGYTF
TGTGCCATCAGTGAGCCTGGCTATGGCTACACCTTC
>.|TRBD1|TRBJ1-2|TRBV5-4
CASSGDRMIYYGYTF
TGTGCCAGCAGCGGGGACAGGATGATATACTATGGCTACACCTTC
>.|.|TRBJ2-6|TRBV19
CASSFTGQFSGANVLTF
TGTGCCAGTAGTTTCACGGGACAATTCTCTGGGGCCAACGTCCTGACTTTC
>.|.|TRBJ1-1|TRBV10-3
CAISYTGWAEAFF
TGTGCCATCAGTTATACAGGGTGGGCTGAAGCTTTCTTT
>once|TRBD1|TRBJ2-3|TRBV2
CACHPGWGTGRGTDTQYF
TGTGCCTGCCATCCGGGGTGGGGGACAGGACGAGGAACAGATACGCAGTATTTT
>.|.|TRBJ1-1|TRBV10-3
CAISLQTGSFEAFF
TGTGCCATCAGTCTTCAGACCGGCTCGTTCGAAGCTTTCTTT
>few|.|TRBJ2-5|TRBV29-1
CSLGETQYF
TGCAGCTTAGGGGAGACCCAGTACTTC
>many|.|TRBJ1-5|TRBV7-2
CASSIGDSQHF
TGTGCCAGCAGCATCGGTGACTCCCAGCATTTT
>few|.|TRBJ1-2|TRBV7-3
CASSQPQSGYTF
TGCGCCAGCAGCCAGCCACAGAGTGGCTACACCTTC
>.|TRBD2|TRBJ2-5|TRBV9
CASSGLAGGPGQETQYF
TGTGCCAGCAGCGGACTAGCGGGAGGGCCGGGGCAAGAGACCCAGTACTTC
>many|.|TRBJ2-5|TRBV24-1
CATSSDEETQYF
TGTGCCACCAGCTCGGACGAAGAGACCCAGTACTTC
>.|.|TRBJ1-5|TRBV2
CASSTGPRGNQPQHF
TGTGCCAGCAGTACCGGGCCCAGGGGCAATCAGCCCCAGCATTTT
>many|TRBD2|TRBJ2-7|TRBV10-3
CAISRGLATSYEQYF
TGTGCCATCAGTCGGGGACTAGCCACTTCCTACGAGCAGTACTTC
>once|TRBD1|TRBJ1-1|TRBV7-3
CASSLPGQGATFF
TGTGCCAGCAGCTTGCCGGGACAGGGTGCAACTTTCTTT
>.|.|TRBJ1-1|TRBV9
CASSAYRELREAFF
TGTGCCAGCAGCGCCTACAGGGAGTTGCGCGAAGCTTTCTTT
>few|TRBD1|TRBJ2-5|TRBV7-2
CASNPGQGEATQYF
TGTGCCAGCAACCCGGGACAGGGGGAAGCGACCCAGTACTTC
>.|TRBD1|TRBJ1-2|TRBV15
CATSQRTGSYGYTF
TGTGCCACCAGCCAACGGACAGGGTCCTATGGCTACACCTTC
>many|.|TRBJ1-1|TRBV29-1
CSAATGFMNTEAFF
TGCAGCGCTGCGACAGGTTTTATGAACACTGAAGCTTTCTTT
>few|.|TRBJ1-5|TRBV19
CASSPRQPKGGEPQHF
TGTGCCAGTAGTCCGAGACAGCCCAAAGGTGGTGAGCCCCAGCATTTT
>once|TRBD1|TRBJ1-1|TRBV6-6
CASRATGVGEAFF
TGTGCCAGCAGAGCGACAGGGGTTGGTGAAGCTTTCTTT